This TCR beta chain was documented in a study of blood T cell repertoires in COVID-19. Study-level information: Samples taken during acute and convalescent COVID-19 were collected in the United States, Italy and Spain. T cells, B-cell-depleted T cells, or PBMCs provided the cDNA or gDNA that served as material.

TCRdb's table, derived via immunoSEQ multiplex PCR, lists solely in-frame clones and lacks some. The profile shows some 180,000 clones, roughly 84% of them singletons. Trimming cost V 5 bases and J 4 bases; bases outside gene matches: 4. Germline assignment: CDR1 SNHLY and CDR2 FYNNEI. The CDR3 covers 15 residues. The TCR was taken from a human donor in a cohort sampled during active COVID-19. Sequencing was performed on peripheral blood. The V call is TRBV2, the J call TRBJ2-1; TRBD1 matches 11 bases. The CDR3 protein is CASSRDRGGYNEQFF. Here the CDR3 DNA reads TGTGCCAGCAGTCGGGACAGGGGGGGGTACAATGAGCAGTTCTTC.